The rows below give T cell receptor beta chains drawn from one sample of a study of CD8 T cells in Susac syndrome. TCRdb redid the calling of the immunoSEQ multiplex PCR reads with MiXCR, one entry per CDR3 protein. The table shows 100,000 to 150,000 distinct CDR3 sequences, with around 80% occurring only once. The sample was CD8+ T cells from PBMCs. These receptors were taken from a human donor with multiple sclerosis. Both conserved end residues are part of each CDR3. D genes are given only for firm matches. The size field is filled for only some rows; it gives once, few, many or a size class.

TRBJ2-5 - TRBV27 TRBD1 CASSLRDRYQETQYF TGTGCCAGCAGTTTAAGGGACAGGTATCAAGAGACCCAGTACTTC
TRBJ1-1 - TRBV2 - CASTLGAGDNTEAFF TGTGCCAGCACCCTTGGGGCAGGGGATAACACTGAAGCTTTCTTT
TRBJ2-3 - TRBV12-3/TRBV12-4 - CASSQGSSTDTQYF TGTGCCAGCAGCCAGGGCTCTAGCACAGATACGCAGTATTTT
TRBJ1-5 - TRBV12-3/TRBV12-4 - CASSPAVTDSNQPQHF TGTGCCAGCAGCCCCGCCGTGACAGATAGCAATCAGCCCCAGCATTTT
TRBJ1-1 - TRBV7-9 - CASTFGGFFTEAFF TGTGCCAGCACCTTTGGAGGGTTCTTCACTGAAGCTTTCTTT
TRBJ2-3 - TRBV12-3/TRBV12-4 - CASSFVGVDTQYF TGTGCCAGCAGTTTCGTCGGGGTGGATACGCAGTATTTT
TRBJ1-5 - TRBV10-3 - CAISGDNQPQHF TGTGCCATCAGTGGTGACAATCAGCCCCAGCATTTT
TRBJ1-2 once TRBV5-5 - CASSGVWSVDYGYTF TGTGCCAGCAGCGGTGTCTGGAGTGTCGACTATGGCTACACCTTC
TRBJ2-1 - TRBV7-9 - CASSPLKGETLNEQFF TGTGCCAGCAGCCCCCTTAAGGGTGAAACCCTTAATGAGCAGTTCTTC
TRBJ1-2 - TRBV27 - CASSLFRSGTDGYTF TGTGCCAGCAGTTTATTCCGATCTGGTACAGATGGCTACACCTTC
TRBJ1-4 - TRBV7-9 - CASGPGRFDEKLFF TGTGCCAGCGGACCGGGACGGTTTGATGAAAAACTGTTTTTT
TRBJ2-3 - TRBV12-3/TRBV12-4 TRBD2 CASSALAGGTTDTQYF TGTGCCAGCAGCGCACTAGCGGGAGGTACCACAGATACGCAGTATTTT
TRBJ2-3 - TRBV6-5 TRBD2 CASSSSGGGTDTQYF TGTGCCAGCAGTTCTAGCGGGGGGGGCACAGATACGCAGTATTTT
TRBJ1-5 - TRBV7-9 - CASSSTAGHLSNQPQHF TGTGCCAGCAGCTCCACCGCGGGACATTTGAGCAATCAGCCCCAGCATTTT
TRBJ2-2 - TRBV3-1 TRBD1 CASSERGTGGSAGELFF TGTGCCAGCAGCGAGAGAGGGACAGGGGGATCGGCCGGGGAGCTGTTTTTT
TRBJ2-1 - TRBV14 - CASSPSWSSYNEQFF TGTGCCAGCAGCCCGTCTTGGAGCTCCTACAATGAGCAGTTCTTC
TRBJ2-1 - TRBV28 - CASSFTLRGMNEQFF TGTGCCAGCAGTTTCACGTTAAGGGGTATGAATGAGCAGTTCTTC
TRBJ1-1 once TRBV6-2/TRBV6-3 - CASSFLDSPNTEAFF TGTGCCAGCAGTTTTCTGGACAGTCCGAACACTGAAGCTTTCTTT
TRBJ1-1 - TRBV6-4 - CASSDPEWGTEAFF TGTGCCAGCAGTGATCCTGAGTGGGGTACTGAAGCTTTCTTT
TRBJ2-7 - TRBV19 - CASSPGALLYEQYF TGTGCCAGTTCACCGGGGGCTTTACTCTACGAGCAGTACTTC
TRBJ2-6 - TRBV12-3/TRBV12-4 - CASSLFYSGANVLTF TGTGCCAGCAGTTTATTCTACTCTGGGGCCAACGTCCTGACTTTC
TRBJ2-5 - TRBV7-8 - CASSPRTDQETQYF TGTGCCAGCAGCCCACGGACAGACCAAGAGACCCAGTACTTC
TRBJ2-3 - TRBV27 - CASTYSQGSTDTQYF TGTGCCAGCACTTATTCTCAGGGGAGTACAGATACGCAGTATTTT
TRBJ1-2 - TRBV20-1 - CSARDRPDYGYTF TGCAGTGCTAGAGATCGGCCAGACTATGGCTACACCTTC
TRBJ2-6 - TRBV7-6 - CASSLLLGRESGANVLTF TGTGCCAGCAGCTTATTGTTGGGTCGGGAGTCTGGGGCCAACGTCCTGACTTTC
TRBJ2-1 - TRBV11-2 - CASSLGLGGSYNEQFF TGTGCCAGCAGCTTAGGCCTGGGGGGTTCCTACAATGAGCAGTTCTTC
TRBJ1-1 few TRBV7-6 - CASSPMPVNTEAFF TGTGCCAGCAGTCCTATGCCTGTGAACACTGAAGCTTTCTTT
TRBJ2-5 - TRBV3-1 - CASSQGTDQETQYF TGTGCCAGCAGCCAAGGGACAGACCAAGAGACCCAGTACTTC
TRBJ1-6 few TRBV5-1 - CASSLAGDGSPLHF TGCGCCAGCAGCTTGGCAGGGGATGGATCACCCCTCCACTTT
TRBJ1-1 - TRBV19 - CASSAAHGSYTEAFF TGTGCCAGTAGTGCCGCCCATGGCAGCTACACTGAAGCTTTCTTT
TRBJ1-2 - TRBV7-9 - CASSLADRINYGYTF TGTGCCAGCAGCTTAGCAGACAGAATAAACTATGGCTACACCTTC
TRBJ1-2 few TRBV4-1 - CASSQHWASRSYGYTF TGCGCCAGCAGCCAACATTGGGCCTCAAGGTCCTATGGCTACACCTTC
TRBJ2-3 - TRBV4-1 - CASSQDARDTQYF TGCGCCAGCAGCCAAGACGCGCGGGATACGCAGTATTTT
TRBJ1-5 - TRBV12-3/TRBV12-4 TRBD1 CASSWTGGGQPQHF TGTGCCAGCAGTTGGACAGGGGGTGGGCAGCCCCAGCATTTT
TRBJ2-7 - TRBV20-1 TRBD1 CSARDLGTADYEQYF TGCAGTGCTAGAGATTTGGGGACAGCGGACTACGAGCAGTACTTC
TRBJ1-1 few TRBV6-2/TRBV6-3 - CASRDRFNTEAFF TGTGCCAGCAGGGACAGATTCAACACTGAAGCTTTCTTT
TRBJ1-1 - TRBV4-1 TRBD1 CASSLVTAGQGGTEAFF TGCGCCAGCAGCCTGGTAACCGCGGGACAGGGGGGCACTGAAGCTTTCTTT
TRBJ2-4 once TRBV2 - CASSEPLAKNIQYF TGTGCCAGCAGTGAGCCCCTAGCCAAAAACATTCAGTACTTC
TRBJ1-3 - TRBV28 - CASSRVVRYEGNTIYF TGTGCCAGCAGTCGTGTAGTACGGTACGAAGGAAACACCATATATTTT
TRBJ2-5 - TRBV14 - CASSHYPGAQETQYF TGTGCCAGCAGCCACTACCCCGGGGCGCAAGAGACCCAGTACTTC
TRBJ1-4 - TRBV11-2 - CASSLTPGVREKLFF TGTGCCAGCAGCTTAACCCCAGGGGTGCGCGAAAAACTGTTTTTT
TRBJ1-4 - TRBV3-1 - CASSQDPGWSEKLFF TGTGCCAGCAGCCAAGACCCAGGGTGGAGTGAAAAACTGTTTTTT
TRBJ1-5 - TRBV19 - CASSIPYSNQPQHF TGTGCCAGTAGTATCCCCTATAGCAATCAGCCCCAGCATTTT
TRBJ1-2 - TRBV18 - CASSDFDTLDGYTF TGTGCCAGCTCAGACTTCGATACGCTGGATGGCTACACCTTC
TRBJ1-1 - TRBV9 - CASSVGFPSTEAFF TGTGCCAGCAGCGTCGGCTTCCCGAGCACTGAAGCTTTCTTT
TRBJ1-1 - TRBV19 TRBD1 CAGGQELNTEAFF TGTGCCGGTGGACAGGAGTTGAACACTGAAGCTTTCTTT
TRBJ2-7 once TRBV4-1 - CASSPEGGRSYEQYF TGCGCCAGCAGCCCCGAAGGGGGTAGATCCTACGAGCAGTACTTC
TRBJ2-5 - TRBV29-1 TRBD2 CSVEDRKLAGGETQYF TGCAGCGTTGAAGATCGAAAACTAGCGGGAGGGGAGACCCAGTACTTC
TRBJ1-1 few TRBV7-9 - CASSLGGQNTEAFF TGTGCCAGCAGCTTAGGCGGGCAGAACACTGAAGCTTTCTTT